These T cell receptor beta chains were read from a single sample in a study of blood T cell repertoires in COVID-19. Using immunoSEQ multiplex PCR, the repertoire was profiled, and TCRdb retains in-frame clones only, with some absent. Seen here are some 120,000 clones, about 89% observed once, and the top ten hold about 18%. Sequenced material: peripheral blood. These receptors came from a human donor with acute or convalescent COVID-19. The donor label of this sample is uncertain. Each CDR3 is given with its conserved first and last residue. Each record gives: D gene, clone size, V gene, J gene, CDR3 protein, CDR3 DNA. The D gene is left open where the match is weak. Rows give clone size only sometimes, using once, few, many, or a class for an expanded clone.

D: -; size: -; V: TRBV27; J: TRBJ1-2; CDR3: CASSLDPRNYGYTF; DNA: TGTGCCAGCAGCCTCGATCCGCGGAACTATGGCTACACCTTC
D: TRBD2; size: -; V: TRBV11-2; J: TRBJ2-1; CDR3: CASSLEGSLSASGGRGEQFF; DNA: TGTGCCAGCAGCTTAGAGGGAAGTCTCTCCGCTAGCGGGGGGCGTGGTGAGCAGTTCTTC
D: -; size: -; V: TRBV2; J: TRBJ2-5; CDR3: CASSVSLEETQYF; DNA: TGTGCCAGCAGTGTAAGTTTAGAAGAGACCCAGTACTTC
D: -; size: -; V: TRBV9; J: TRBJ2-5; CDR3: CASSPPAGSGQYF; DNA: TGTGCCAGCAGCCCCCCCGCGGGGTCAGGACAGTACTTC
D: TRBD2; size: -; V: TRBV18; J: TRBJ2-1; CDR3: CASDSRDAGLAGGPANEQFF; DNA: TGTGCCAGCGATTCTCGGGACGCCGGACTAGCGGGAGGCCCGGCCAATGAGCAGTTCTTC
D: TRBD1; size: -; V: TRBV28; J: TRBJ2-7; CDR3: CASSFMGQGAYEQYF; DNA: TGTGCCAGCAGTTTCATGGGACAGGGGGCCTACGAGCAGTACTTC
D: -; size: -; V: TRBV7-8; J: TRBJ2-3; CDR3: CASSSGSTDTQYF; DNA: TGTGCCAGCAGCTCAGGGAGCACAGATACGCAGTATTTT
D: TRBD2; size: -; V: TRBV7-6; J: TRBJ2-3; CDR3: CASRTGTSGGLYTDTQYF; DNA: TGTGCCAGCAGGACCGGGACTAGCGGGGGTTTATACACAGATACGCAGTATTTT
D: -; size: -; V: TRBV19; J: TRBJ2-7; CDR3: CASSRSGNNEQYF; DNA: TGTGCCAGTAGTAGGTCAGGGAACAACGAGCAGTACTTC
D: -; size: -; V: TRBV18; J: TRBJ2-1; CDR3: CASSATGDGEQFF; DNA: TGTGCCAGCTCAGCTACAGGTGACGGTGAGCAGTTCTTC
D: TRBD1; size: once; V: TRBV6-2/TRBV6-3; J: TRBJ2-2; CDR3: CASSYLDRANGELFF; DNA: TGTGCCAGCAGTTACCTGGACAGGGCCAACGGGGAGCTGTTTTTT
D: TRBD1; size: -; V: TRBV19; J: TRBJ1-5; CDR3: CASSLEQGDRPQHF; DNA: TGTGCCAGTAGTCTCGAACAGGGGGATCGACCCCAGCATTTT
D: -; size: -; V: TRBV29-1; J: TRBJ2-1; CDR3: CSVVSYNEQFF; DNA: TGCAGCGTTGTTAGTTACAATGAGCAGTTCTTC
D: -; size: -; V: TRBV9; J: TRBJ2-2; CDR3: CASSVGGLAGELFF; DNA: TGTGCCAGCAGCGTAGGCGGACTGGCCGGGGAGCTGTTTTTT
D: -; size: -; V: TRBV18; J: TRBJ2-5; CDR3: CASSLNNQETQYF; DNA: TGTGCCAGCTCACTAAATAACCAAGAGACCCAGTACTTC
D: -; size: -; V: TRBV2; J: TRBJ1-4; CDR3: CASSEWEGSEKLFF; DNA: TGTGCCAGCAGTGAATGGGAGGGTAGTGAAAAACTGTTTTTT
D: TRBD1; size: -; V: TRBV28; J: TRBJ1-2; CDR3: CASSTGGNYGYTF; DNA: TGTGCCAGCAGTACAGGGGGCAACTATGGCTACACCTTC
D: TRBD1; size: -; V: TRBV28; J: TRBJ1-5; CDR3: CASTSGQGALSGNQPQHF; DNA: TGTGCCAGCACCTCGGGACAGGGGGCGTTGAGCGGCAATCAGCCCCAGCATTTT
D: TRBD1; size: -; V: TRBV18; J: TRBJ2-7; CDR3: CASSPPGQGNEQYF; DNA: TGTGCCAGCTCACCGCCGGGACAGGGTAACGAGCAGTACTTC
D: -; size: -; V: TRBV28; J: TRBJ1-1; CDR3: CASSQRGVLMNTEAFF; DNA: TGTGCCAGCAGTCAGCGGGGGGTCCTGATGAACACTGAAGCTTTCTTT
D: TRBD1; size: -; V: TRBV5-1; J: TRBJ1-1; CDR3: CASSLEDRGVNTEAFF; DNA: TGCGCCAGCAGCTTGGAGGACAGGGGAGTAAACACTGAAGCTTTCTTT
D: -; size: -; V: TRBV28; J: TRBJ1-5; CDR3: CASTPGFYQPQHF; DNA: TGTGCCAGCACCCCAGGTTTTTACCAGCCCCAGCATTTT
D: TRBD1; size: -; V: TRBV6-2/TRBV6-3; J: TRBJ2-3; CDR3: CASSYGPQGTGDTQYF; DNA: TGTGCCAGCAGTTACGGGCCACAGGGGACCGGGGATACGCAGTATTTT
D: -; size: few; V: TRBV7-8; J: TRBJ1-5; CDR3: CASSSGTRQDFNTQPQHF; DNA: TGTGCCAGCAGCTCCGGAACGAGACAGGACTTTAACACTCAGCCCCAGCATTTT
D: -; size: -; V: TRBV28; J: TRBJ2-7; CDR3: CASSFKLAIGQNF; DNA: TGTGCCAGCAGTTTTAAACTAGCTATAGGGCAGAACTTC
D: -; size: -; V: TRBV2; J: TRBJ1-2; CDR3: CAPRGLYGYTF; DNA: TGTGCCCCGAGGGGACTCTATGGCTACACCTTC
D: -; size: -; V: TRBV15; J: TRBJ2-7; CDR3: CATSSDPGAYEQYF; DNA: TGTGCCACCAGCAGCGATCCAGGCGCCTACGAGCAGTACTTC
D: -; size: once; V: TRBV30; J: TRBJ2-4; CDR3: CAWSTRGGGIQYF; DNA: TGTGCCTGGAGTACTAGGGGGGGCGGCATTCAGTACTTC
D: -; size: once; V: TRBV10-3; J: TRBJ1-1; CDR3: CAISESSQIEAFF; DNA: TGTGCCATCAGTGAGTCGAGTCAAATCGAAGCTTTCTTT
D: TRBD2; size: -; V: TRBV5-1; J: TRBJ2-5; CDR3: CASSAWASSGGQETQYF; DNA: TGCGCCAGCAGCGCCTGGGCTTCTAGCGGGGGGCAAGAGACCCAGTACTTC
D: -; size: -; V: TRBV28; J: TRBJ2-1; CDR3: CASSLIDSNEQFF; DNA: TGTGCCAGCAGTTTAATCGACAGTAATGAGCAGTTCTTC
D: -; size: -; V: TRBV6-5; J: TRBJ1-1; CDR3: CASSQGMNTEAFF; DNA: TGTGCCAGCAGCCAGGGAATGAACACTGAAGCTTTCTTT
D: -; size: -; V: TRBV5-1; J: TRBJ2-7; CDR3: CASSSQGGGSYEQYF; DNA: TGCGCCAGCAGCTCCCAAGGGGGGGGCTCCTACGAGCAGTACTTC
D: TRBD1; size: -; V: TRBV28; J: TRBJ1-2; CDR3: CASTPGQGDGYTF; DNA: TGTGCCAGCACCCCCGGGCAGGGGGATGGCTACACCTTC
D: -; size: -; V: TRBV9; J: TRBJ2-1; CDR3: CASSSNPDSSSYNEQFF; DNA: TGTGCCAGCAGCTCCAACCCGGACAGTAGCTCCTACAATGAGCAGTTCTTC
D: -; size: -; V: TRBV6-2/TRBV6-3; J: TRBJ2-4; CDR3: CASSYLPPGTKNIQYF; DNA: TGTGCCAGCAGTTACCTCCCGCCAGGGACCAAAAACATTCAGTACTTC
D: TRBD1; size: -; V: TRBV28; J: TRBJ2-3; CDR3: CASSFGTGSTSADTQYF; DNA: TGTGCCAGCAGTTTCGGGACAGGGTCAACCTCTGCAGATACGCAGTATTTT
D: -; size: -; V: TRBV6-6; J: TRBJ2-7; CDR3: CASSYQYEQYF; DNA: TGTGCCAGCAGTTACCAGTACGAGCAGTACTTC
D: -; size: once; V: TRBV7-2; J: TRBJ1-5; CDR3: CASSRDGDQPQHF; DNA: TGTGCCAGCAGTCGTGACGGGGATCAGCCCCAGCATTTT
D: -; size: -; V: TRBV7-2; J: TRBJ1-4; CDR3: CASSPSTAQNEKLFF; DNA: TGTGCCAGCAGCCCTTCGACAGCACAAAATGAAAAACTGTTTTTT
D: TRBD2; size: -; V: TRBV5-4; J: TRBJ2-3; CDR3: CASSPTQRGARGGTDTQYF; DNA: TGTGCCAGCAGCCCAACCCAGCGGGGGGCCCGAGGAGGCACAGATACGCAGTATTTT
D: -; size: -; V: TRBV5-1; J: TRBJ2-6; CDR3: CASSWGVDSGANVLTF; DNA: TGCGCCAGCAGCTGGGGGGTGGACTCTGGGGCCAACGTCCTGACTTTC
D: -; size: -; V: TRBV5-1; J: TRBJ2-3; CDR3: CASSPLQGVDTQYF; DNA: TGCGCCAGCAGCCCCCTACAGGGAGTAGATACGCAGTATTTT
D: -; size: -; V: TRBV12-3/TRBV12-4; J: TRBJ2-2; CDR3: CATSLRNTGELFF; DNA: TGTGCCACCTCGCTGCGGAACACCGGGGAGCTGTTTTTT
D: TRBD1; size: -; V: TRBV6-5; J: TRBJ1-2; CDR3: CASSPTGNYGYTF; DNA: TGTGCCAGCAGTCCGACAGGGAACTATGGCTACACCTTC
D: -; size: -; V: TRBV11-2; J: TRBJ2-3; CDR3: CASSLDPGTDTQYF; DNA: TGTGCCAGCAGCTTAGATCCGGGCACAGATACGCAGTATTTT